The 20 T cell receptor beta chains given below trace back to one sample, sequenced in a study of T cells in Graves' hyperthyroidism and ophthalmopathy. RNA transcripts were the template for amplifying TCR beta CDR3 regions. The HTBI primer set was used in a first-round RT-PCR of the TCR CDR3. TCRdb reprocessed the multiplex PCR reads with MiXCR, giving one entry per CDR3 protein. The profile shows roughly 500,000 distinct CDR3 sequences, roughly 25% of them singletons. Specimen: blood. The source of these receptors is a woman younger than 45 with Graves' ophthalmopathy.

There are many counts of this clonotype. V and J are TRBV6-2 or TRBV6-3 and TRBJ2-5; 11 bases are shared with TRBD2. CDR1 and CDR2 (germline): MNHEY, SVGEGT. The CDR3 has 13 amino acids. After removal of 7 bases from V and 6 bases from J, the junction contained 4 bases not matched to a gene. The CDR3 reads CASTPSGGQTQYF. The CDR3 region has the DNA TGTGCCAGCACGCCTAGCGGGGGGCAGACCCAGTACTTC.

This clonotype was recorded at least ten times. The chain has TRBV20-1 and TRBJ1-1, with TRBD1 matching 10 bases. Trimming at V came to 1 base and at J to 7 bases, leaving 18 bases not matched to a gene. Looked up from germline, CDR1 is DFQATT and CDR2 is SNEGSKA (reference sequence). The CDR3 covers 18 residues. CDR3 sequence (DNA): TGCAGTGCTAGAGTGACCGGGACAGGGGAAAGGGGAGGGCTTGAAGCTTTCTTT. Protein sequence: CSARVTGTGERGGLEAFF.

This clonotype showed up many times. The gene calls are TRBV6-6 and TRBJ2-7; TRBD1 aligns across 12 bases. This CDR3 is 18 amino acids long. Germline V lookup: CDR1 MNHNY, CDR2 SVGAGI (reference sequence). The J segment lost 4 bases and the V segment lost 4 bases, leaving 14 bases of the junction unmatched. The CDR3 here is CASSSARLGQGAGYEQYF. The CDR3 bases are TGTGCCAGCAGTTCAGCCCGTTTGGGACAGGGGGCGGGATACGAGCAGTACTTC.

This clonotype was seen at least ten times. The chain carries TRBV3-1 and TRBJ2-5, with D possibly TRBD1 on 5 matching bases. With 4 bases removed from V and 1 base from J, the gap between germline ends came to 13 bases. The germline CDR1 and CDR2 sequences are LGHDT and YNNKEL (reference sequence). The CDR3 has 15 residues. As DNA, the CDR3 is TGTGCCAGCAGCCCGCAGGGTTGGAGCCAAGAGACCCAGTACTTC. Its protein is CASSPQGWSQETQYF.

The chain has TRBV20-1 and TRBJ1-6; TRBD1 agrees at 9 bases. The CDR3 is 15 amino acids. Trimming at V came to 3 bases and at J to 7 bases, leaving 7 bases not matched to a gene. CDR1 and CDR2 from the germline V gene are DFQATT and SNEGSKA (reference sequence). DNA for the CDR3: TGCAGTGCTAGGTCTGGCGGGACAGGGAATTCACCCCTCCACTTT. Translation: CSARSGGTGNSPLHF.

In its sample, this clonotype was seen a few times. V and J are TRBV14 and TRBJ2-7; tentatively, D is TRBD2 (6 bases). Germline values: CDR1 SGHDN, CDR2 FVKESK. V was pared by 4 bases and J by 2 bases, with 12 bases between. The CDR3 spans 14 residues. CDR3 sequence: CASSLIGRTYEQYF. In nucleotides, the CDR3 is TGTGCCAGCAGCCTAATCGGGAGAACCTACGAGCAGTACTTC.

This clonotype was picked up many times. The V gene is TRBV24-1, the J gene TRBJ2-2; D is unclear. With 8 bases removed from V and 6 bases from J, the gap between germline ends came to 6 bases. Germline CDR1 reads KGHDR; CDR2 reads SFDVKD. The CDR3 has 11 amino acids. CDR3 sequence reads: CATTGSGELFF. The CDR3 DNA follows: TGTGCCACCACGGGTTCCGGGGAGCTGTTTTTT.

The table lists this clonotype with a few counts. The chain carries TRBV6-2 or TRBV6-3 and TRBJ2-7; TRBD1 is a possible D gene (5 bases). CDR3 length: 17 amino acids. The germline V gene encodes CDR1 MNHEY and CDR2 SVGEGT. Trimming stripped 0 bases from V and 0 bases from J, with 15 bases between. The CDR3, as DNA: TGTGCCAGCAGTTACTCCAAAATCAGACAGCTCTCCTACGAGCAGTACTTC. It encodes CASSYSKIRQLSYEQYF.

This chain uses TRBV4-3 with TRBJ2-2, with 7 bases aligning to TRBD2. This CDR3 spans 15 amino acids. CDR1 is LGHNA, CDR2 YSLEER, per germline. The V and J ends lost 4 bases and 4 bases, in that order; junction bases with no gene match: 6. CDR3 residues: CASSRSGVGTGELFF. CDR3 sequence (DNA): TGCGCCAGCAGCCGGAGCGGGGTTGGCACCGGGGAGCTGTTTTTT.

This clonotype has a count of ten or more. Compared with germline, one end of the junction differs, possibly owing to a read error. The chain recombines TRBV10-3 with TRBJ1-1; D remains ambiguous. Germline V gives CDR1 ENHRY, CDR2 SYGVKD. The CDR3 totals 11 residues. The CDR3 DNA reads TGTGCCATCCGTGACGACACTGAAGCTTTCTTT. Translating gives CAIRDDTEAFF.

In this sample, this clonotype turned up a few times. V usage is TRBV5-5 and J usage is TRBJ1-1; TRBD1 agrees at 7 bases. Germline trimming cut 4 bases from V and 1 base from J; bases unmatched to any gene: 7. Germline CDR1 SGHKS, CDR2 YYEKEE (reference sequence). CDR3 length equals 15 residues. The CDR3 spells CASSHRRTGNTEAFF. DNA of the CDR3: TGTGCCAGCAGCCACCGCAGGACAGGGAACACTGAAGCTTTCTTT.

This clonotype was seen ten or more times. The rearrangement joins TRBV20-1 to TRBJ1-1, with D unclear. Germline V lookup: CDR1 DFQATT, CDR2 SNEGSKA (reference sequence). V was trimmed by 0 bases and J by 5 bases, leaving 10 bases between them. CDR3 size: 13 residues. The CDR3 DNA reads as TGCAGTGCTAGAGATCGATGGGATACTGAAGCTTTCTTT. It encodes CSARDRWDTEAFF.

This clonotype is a singleton in its sample. The V and J genes are TRBV7-9 and TRBJ2-7; D gene ambiguous. Trimming cost V 5 bases and J 1 base, with 15 bases left between them. The CDR3 runs 15 residues. Germline lookup yields CDR1 SEHNR and CDR2 FQNEAQ (reference sequence). The CDR3 loop is CASSLTILGSYEQYF. The CDR3 bases are TGTGCCAGCAGCCTTACCATCCTGGGGTCCTACGAGCAGTACTTC.

This clonotype was observed many times. The gene calls are TRBV7-3 and TRBJ2-5; TRBD1 matches at 7 bases. Unmatched junction bases numbered 0, after V lost 1 base and J lost 4 bases. Germline lookup yields CDR1 SGHTA and CDR2 FQGTGA. The CDR3 is 13 amino acids. The CDR3 sequence is CASSLNRGETQYF. CDR3 nucleotides: TGTGCCAGCAGCTTAAACAGGGGAGAGACCCAGTACTTC.

This clonotype was seen at least ten times. V gene TRBV9 combines with J gene TRBJ1-1; TRBD1 agrees at 7 bases. The J segment lost 5 bases and the V segment lost 5 bases, leaving 9 bases of the junction unmatched. This CDR3 spans 14 amino acids. From germline, CDR1 is SGDLS and CDR2 YYNGEE. In DNA form, the CDR3 reads TGTGCCAGCAGTAAACAGGGGTCTAGAACTGAAGCTTTCTTT. It specifies CASSKQGSRTEAFF.

This clonotype was counted at least ten times. The chain recombines TRBV6-2 or TRBV6-3 with TRBJ2-7; 7 bases agree with TRBD1. After removal of 6 bases from V and 3 bases from J, the junction contained 8 bases not matched to a gene. The CDR3 is made up of 14 amino acids. Looked up from germline, CDR1 is MNHEY and CDR2 is SVGEGT. DNA of the CDR3: TGTGCCAGCAGACAACCGGGACAGTACTACGAGCAGTACTTC. Its translation is CASRQPGQYYEQYF.

V is TRBV6-1 and J is TRBJ2-5, with D perhaps matching TRBD2 (6 bases). The CDR3 is 15 residues long. V lost 4 bases, J lost 5 bases, and 17 bases lay in between. Germline CDR1 is MNHNS and CDR2 is SASEGT. The CDR3 region has the DNA TGTGCCAGCAGTGGGTCTCCCGGGACTGTGGAGACCCAGTACTTC. The encoded protein is CASSGSPGTVETQYF.

This clonotype was counted a few times. The chain uses TRBV11-2 and TRBJ2-2; D ambiguous. Germline-derived CDR1 and CDR2 are SGHAT and FQNNGV. V was clipped by 5 bases and J by 0 bases, with 16 bases between them. This CDR3 contains 17 residues. DNA for the CDR3: TGTGCCAGCAGCCCTGGGGTTCGCAGTACGAACACCGGGGAGCTGTTTTTT. This translates into CASSPGVRSTNTGELFF.

This clonotype was recorded at least ten times. V usage is TRBV6-1 and J usage is TRBJ2-7; tentative D call: TRBD2 (6 bases). CDR1 and CDR2 from the germline V gene are MNHNS and SASEGT. V gave up 7 bases and J gave up 0 bases, with 13 bases separating them. The CDR3 extends over 14 amino acids. As DNA, the CDR3 is TGTGCCAGCAAGTACGGGAGAAGCTCCTACGAGCAGTACTTC. As protein: CASKYGRSSYEQYF.

This clonotype was picked up many times. The chain combines TRBV29-1 with TRBJ2-7, with TRBD1 matching over 9 bases. The germline V gene encodes CDR1 SQVTM and CDR2 ANQGSEA. This CDR3 comprises 15 residues. After removal of 4 bases from V and 3 bases from J, the junction contained 10 bases not matched to a gene. The CDR3 sequence: CSVGSGQGRYYEQYF. CDR3 DNA sequence: TGCAGCGTTGGATCGGGACAGGGAAGGTACTACGAGCAGTACTTC.